This TCR beta chain was found in a study of blood T cell repertoires in COVID-19. The CDR3 has 14 amino acids. The germline CDR1 and CDR2 sequences are SQVTM and ANQGSEA. V was clipped by 7 bases and J by 1 base, with 16 bases between them. Original handling: Estimation of nucleated cell counts relied on the amplification of reference gene primers. Produced via immunoSEQ multiplex PCR; TCRdb's table is partial and in-frame only. That table gives V, J and clone size, and the DNA gave D and trimming. The sample includes about 52,000 clones, 89% of them seen just once. Sequenced input: peripheral blood. The sequence was obtained from a man aged 55 to 70 with active COVID-19. The rearrangement joins TRBV29-1 to TRBJ2-5; D is perhaps TRBD1 (6 bases). CDR3 loop: CSAPEGQTQETQYF. DNA for the CDR3: TGCAGCGCCCCAGAAGGACAGACCCAAGAGACCCAGTACTTC.